This T cell receptor (beta chain) was documented in a study of T cell repertoires in ileal Crohn's disease. Time point meaning: neoterminal ileum biopsy at postoperative endoscopy, about 6 months after surgery. Of note for this clone: Its antigen is as yet unknown.

Germline lookup yields CDR1 DFQATT and CDR2 SNEGSKA (reference sequence). V lost 6 bases and J lost 4, with 8 bases in between. The length of the CDR3 is 11 residues. Whole-study results and caveats: High-frequency clones were more common in sorted CD8 than CD4 cells.

Profiled with immunoSEQ multiplex PCR; TCRdb holds only in-frame clones, not every one. Among approximately 10,000 clones listed, about four fifths were seen once. The sample was ileal tissue. This sequence was found in an adult with Crohn's disease. The chain couples TRBV20-1 to TRBJ2-3, with a tentative D call TRBD2 (5 bases). CDR3 in amino acids: CSATNSDTQYF. The CDR3 coding sequence is TGCAGTGCGACTAACTCAGATACGCAGTATTTT.